The following is a T cell receptor (beta chain) sequence with its context. The data originate from a study of blood T cell repertoires in COVID-19. Trimming pared 0 bases from V and 5 bases from J, leaving 22 bases between. CDR1 is LGHNA, CDR2 YSLEER, per germline. The CDR3 covers 18 residues. As originally analysed: Amplified reference gene primers provided the basis for estimating nucleated cell counts. Repertoires were generated with immunoSEQ multiplex PCR, while TCRdb's copy carries only in-frame clones and drops some. That table is the source of V, J and clone size, and D and trimming were worked out from the DNA. This sample has approximately 240,000 clones, with 85% to 90% found just once. Participants came from fewer than 25 US areas, aged roughly 18 to 95 years.

The V gene is TRBV4-3, the J gene TRBJ1-1, with D possibly TRBD1 on 6 matching bases. The receptor was derived from a woman between 50 and 59 years old in a cohort exposed to, infected with or recovered from COVID-19 (not recorded which). Input material: PBMCs or T cells enriched from blood (not recorded which). The CDR3 loop reads CASSQEGPGRGGFTEAFF. The CDR3 coding sequence is TGCGCCAGCAGCCAAGAAGGTCCCGGGAGGGGGGGTTTTACTGAAGCTTTCTTT.